These 32 T cell receptor beta chains share one sample of origin, sequenced in a study of siplizumab effects on memory and regulatory T cells. The protocol was immunoSEQ multiplex PCR, while the TCRdb copy is restricted to in-frame clones and leaves out a portion. Of 94,000 or so clones in the sample, more than 95% were seen once. The sequenced material came from naive CD4+ T cells sorted from blood. The origin of the receptors is a human donor in good health.

CDR3: CASRVERASYEQYF. In DNA form, the CDR3 reads TGTGCCAGTAGGGTAGAAAGGGCCTCCTACGAGCAGTACTTC. This sequence joins TRBV19 and TRBJ2-7; D is undetermined. With 6 bases removed from V and 0 bases from J, the gap between germline ends came to 12 bases. The length of the CDR3 is 14 residues. Germline assignment: CDR1 LNHDA and CDR2 SQIVND (reference sequence).

The chain joins TRBV9 to TRBJ2-2; 10 bases are a match to TRBD1. The CDR3 is 16 residues long. J lost 2 bases, V lost 0 bases, and 1 base had no gene match. CDR1 and CDR2 from the germline V gene are SGDLS and YYNGEE. The CDR3, as DNA: TGTGCCAGCAGCGTAGGACAGGGGGCCAACACCGGGGAGCTGTTTTTT. Translated, it gives CASSVGQGANTGELFF.

The chain recombines TRBV7-6 with TRBJ1-3; D gene uncertain. Trimming took off 4 bases at V and 4 bases at J, with 8 bases between the two ends. This CDR3 has 13 residues. CDR1 SGHVS and CDR2 FNYEAQ come from the germline V gene. CDR3: CASSYSSGNTIYF. The CDR3 coding sequence is TGTGCCAGCAGCTATAGCAGCGGAAACACCATATATTTT.

This chain uses TRBV14 with TRBJ2-7, with a weak D call TRBD1 (6 bases). The CDR3 consists of 14 residues. The V gene lost 4 bases and the J gene lost 6 bases, with 16 bases spanning the gap. Germline V CDR1 and CDR2: SGHDN, FVKESK. The DNA of the CDR3 is TGTGCCAGCAGCCTACAGGGCGGTATTGGCGAGCAGTACTTC. This encodes CASSLQGGIGEQYF.

V is TRBV5-1 and J is TRBJ1-2; no definite D call. This CDR3 is 13 amino acids long. V gave up 0 bases and J gave up 4 bases, with 7 bases separating them. Germline lookup yields CDR1 SGHRS and CDR2 YFSETQ. The CDR3 nucleotides read TGCGCCAGCAGCTTGGAACTGACCTATGGCTACACCTTC. It codes for CASSLELTYGYTF. The full variable domain, with the rest looked up from reference TRBV5-1 and TRBJ1-2, is KAGVTQTPRYLIKTRGQQVTLSCSPISGHRSVSWYQQTPGQGLQFLFEYFSETQRNKGNFPGRFSGRQFSNSRSEMNVSTLELGDSALYLCASSLELTYGYTFGSGTRLTVV.

This chain connects TRBV4-3 to TRBJ2-7, with 8 bases identical to TRBD1. Trimming at V came to 4 bases and at J to 1 base, leaving 9 bases not matched to a gene. CDR3 length: 16 residues. From germline, CDR1 is LGHNA and CDR2 YSLEER. CDR3 amino acids: CASSRSWGQDSYEQYF. In DNA form, the CDR3 reads TGCGCCAGCAGCCGGTCCTGGGGACAGGATTCCTACGAGCAGTACTTC.

This chain joins TRBV10-2 and TRBJ1-2; maybe TRBD1 (5 bases). In germline, CDR1 is WSHSY, CDR2 SAAADI. The V end lost 10 bases, the J end lost 6 bases, and 9 bases lay between the germline ends. This CDR3 has 10 amino acids. The CDR3 reads CATGHNGYTF. The CDR3 DNA sequence: TGCGCCACAGGACACAATGGCTACACCTTC.

In DNA, the CDR3 is TGTGCCTGGACCCCCGAAGGGAAATCCTATAATTCACCCCTCCACTTT. This translates into CAWTPEGKSYNSPLHF. The V and J genes are TRBV30 and TRBJ1-6; D not certain. From germline, CDR1 is GTSNPN and CDR2 SVGIG (reference sequence). Trimming removed 4 bases at V and 1 base at J, with 14 bases between. The CDR3 consists of 16 residues.

The chain employs TRBV7-2 and TRBJ1-2, with 8 bases fitting TRBD1. The CDR3 sequence is 15 residues long. J gave up 1 base and V 6 bases, and 7 bases lay outside the gene matches. Germline V gene sequence: CDR1 SGHTA, CDR2 FQGNSA. Written as DNA, the CDR3 is TGTGCCAGCAGACTAGGACAGGGAATTAACTATGGCTACACCTTC. This encodes CASRLGQGINYGYTF.

The chain carries TRBV10-3 and TRBJ2-5; 9 nucleotides line up with TRBD2. Germline CDR1 ENHRY, CDR2 SYGVKD. The CDR3 length is 16 residues. The trim removed 3 bases at V and 3 bases at J, leaving 8 bases unmatched. This CDR3 is CAISDYGTSLKETQYF. The CDR3 DNA reads TGTGCCATCAGTGACTACGGGACTAGCCTAAAAGAGACCCAGTACTTC.

The chain combines TRBV19 with TRBJ1-2; D call uncertain. The CDR3 spans 13 residues. The germline gives CDR1 LNHDA, CDR2 SQIVND (reference sequence). Trimming shortened V by 7 bases and J by 4 bases, and 13 bases separated the two germline ends. The CDR3 nucleotides read TGTGCCAGTAATCCCACATTAGCCTATGGCTACACCTTC. It codes for CASNPTLAYGYTF.

J is TRBJ1-4 and V is TRBV11-2, with D tentatively TRBD1 (6 bases). CDR1 and CDR2 from the germline V gene are SGHAT and FQNNGV. CDR3 size: 17 residues. V lost 5 bases to trimming and J lost 2 bases, with 18 bases between them. In DNA, the CDR3 is TGTGCCAGCAGCACCCTTAGGGGGGCGGGGACTAATGAAAAACTGTTTTTT. This gives the protein CASSTLRGAGTNEKLFF.

The chain employs TRBV5-1 and TRBJ2-6; D is undetermined. CDR3 length: 15 residues. Germline V lookup: CDR1 SGHRS, CDR2 YFSETQ. Trimming pared 2 bases from V and 2 bases from J, leaving 8 bases between. The CDR3 reads CASSFSEAGANVLTF. CDR3 DNA: TGCGCCAGCAGCTTCAGTGAGGCTGGGGCCAACGTCCTGACTTTC.

This sequence joins TRBV5-5 and TRBJ2-3; the D is unclear. The CDR3 extends over 17 amino acids. V shed 3 bases and J shed 0 bases, with 17 bases lying between them. CDR1 and CDR2 (germline): SGHKS, YYEKEE (reference sequence). Written as DNA, the CDR3 is TGTGCCAGCAGCTACCAATACGTCCAGACGAGCACAGATACGCAGTATTTT. It yields the protein CASSYQYVQTSTDTQYF.

The chain employs TRBV28 and TRBJ1-6; 9 bases match TRBD1. CDR3 length equals 15 residues. Germline trimming cut 5 bases from V and 6 bases from J; bases unmatched to any gene: 5. In germline, CDR1 is MDHEN, CDR2 SYDVKM. The DNA for the CDR3 is TGTGCCAGCAGTCCCCGGACAGGGGCTAATTCACCCCTCCACTTT. This codes for CASSPRTGANSPLHF.

The rearrangement uses TRBV25-1 and TRBJ1-3; no definite D call. The CDR3 extends over 16 amino acids. Trimming pared 2 bases from V and 2 bases from J, leaving 13 bases between. Germline CDR1 and CDR2: MGHDK and SYGVNS. The CDR3 nucleotides read TGTGCCAGCAGTGAAGTCGGAGCCCATACTGGAAACACCATATATTTT. It encodes CASSEVGAHTGNTIYF.

The chain recombines TRBV11-2 with TRBJ1-4; D unresolved. V gave up 5 bases and J gave up 7 bases, with 11 bases separating them. Germline CDR1 reads SGHAT; CDR2 reads FQNNGV. The CDR3 is made up of 13 amino acids. The CDR3 DNA sequence: TGTGCCAGCAGCCAACTTATTCGTGAAAAACTGTTTTTT. Translating it yields CASSQLIREKLFF.

V gene TRBV5-4 combines with J gene TRBJ2-7, with 8 bases fitting TRBD2. The V gene end was trimmed by 0 bases and the J gene end by 4 bases; junction bases not matched to a gene: 3. Germline CDR1 SGHNT, CDR2 YYREEE (reference sequence). CDR3 length: 14 amino acids. The CDR3 bases are TGTGCCAGCAGCTTGGGAAGCGGGGGTTACGAGCAGTACTTC. This gives the protein CASSLGSGGYEQYF.

This chain links TRBV19 with TRBJ1-2; D remains unclear. CDR1 and CDR2 (germline): LNHDA, SQIVND (reference sequence). Trimming left V 5 bases short and J 1 base short, with 8 bases between. The CDR3 has 13 amino acids. The CDR3, as DNA: TGTGCCAGTAGTCCAATCAGTAACTATGGCTACACCTTC. Encoded protein: CASSPISNYGYTF.

The chain uses TRBV21-1 and TRBJ2-5; TRBD2, the table's D call, was not compared with the DNA. TRBV21-1 is a known pseudogene. The CDR3 consists of 16 residues. CDR3 DNA sequence: TGTGCCAGCAGCAAAGCGCTTAGGTCACTAGGATTGGCCCAGTACTTC. It translates to CASSKALRSLGLAQYF.

The chain employs TRBV18 and TRBJ1-3; D call uncertain. Looked up from germline, CDR1 is KGHSH and CDR2 is LQKENI. The CDR3 has 14 amino acids. Trimming left V 4 bases short and J 2 bases short, with 9 bases between. CDR3 sequence reads: CASSLHRTGNTIYF. Here the CDR3 DNA reads TGTGCCAGCTCACTCCACCGGACTGGAAACACCATATATTTT.

The J gene is TRBJ2-7, the V gene TRBV5-4, with D perhaps being TRBD1 or TRBD2 (6 bases each). Trimming took 0 bases from V and 6 from J, leaving 13 bases between them. Germline V gene sequence: CDR1 SGHNT, CDR2 YYREEE (reference sequence). This CDR3 contains 14 residues. The CDR3: CASSLAIKGGEQYF. In DNA form, the CDR3 reads TGTGCCAGCAGCTTGGCCATTAAGGGGGGCGAGCAGTACTTC.

V usage is TRBV2 and J usage is TRBJ2-2, with a possible D match to TRBD2 (6 bases). This CDR3 has 15 amino acids. Germline CDR1 and CDR2: SNHLY and FYNNEI. V was cut by 4 bases and J by 1 base, with 10 bases left in between. The CDR3 region is CASSVLAGNTGELFF. DNA for the CDR3: TGTGCCAGCAGTGTACTAGCCGGGAACACCGGGGAGCTGTTTTTT.

The chain uses TRBV18 and TRBJ2-7; TRBD1 matches at 10 bases. This CDR3 region has 14 residues. Germline assignment: CDR1 KGHSH and CDR2 LQKENI. V gave up 3 bases and J gave up 4 bases; unmatched junction bases: 3. CDR3 loop: CASSPGQGIYEQYF. CDR3 coding DNA: TGTGCCAGCTCACCGGGACAGGGGATTTACGAGCAGTACTTC.

The chain carries TRBV27 and TRBJ1-5; a weak D match, TRBD1 (6 bases). Germline-derived CDR1 and CDR2 are MNHEY and SMNVEV (reference sequence). The ends were cut back, 2 bases at V and 4 bases at J, with 9 bases in the middle. This CDR3 has 14 amino acids. CDR3 residues: CASSLQGRNQPQHF. In DNA form, the CDR3 reads TGTGCCAGCAGTTTACAGGGGAGAAATCAGCCCCAGCATTTT.

This clone showed up just once. The chain links TRBV5-1 to TRBJ2-5; TRBD1 matches at 11 bases. The trim removed 0 bases at V and 4 bases at J, leaving 8 bases unmatched. The CDR3 is made up of 17 amino acids. Germline-derived CDR1 and CDR2 are SGHRS and YFSETQ. Here the CDR3 reads CASSLVSGTGGRETQYF. CDR3 nucleotide sequence: TGCGCCAGCAGCTTGGTATCCGGGACAGGGGGTCGAGAGACCCAGTACTTC.

This clone was seen once. The rearrangement joins TRBV7-2 to TRBJ2-7, with 8 bases that match TRBD2. V shed 5 bases and J 2 bases; nucleotides not matched to a gene: 8. The CDR3 extends over 15 amino acids. The germline V gene encodes CDR1 SGHTA and CDR2 FQGNSA. The CDR3 DNA reads as TGTGCCAGCAGCCCCGGGGGGGCCATCGCCTACGAGCAGTACTTC. The encoded protein is CASSPGGAIAYEQYF. The variable domain in full, with the rest retrieved from reference TRBV7-2 and TRBJ2-7, is GAGVSQSPSNKVTEKGKDVELRCDPISGHTALYWYRQSLGQGLEFLIYFQGNSAPDKSGLPSDRFSAERTGGSVSTLTIQRTQQEDSAVYLCASSPGGAIAYEQYFGPGTRLTVT.

This rearrangement joins TRBV7-9 to TRBJ2-5, with TRBD1 matching over 9 bases. Gene TRBJ2-7 matches the end of the DNA better, so the J call may be wrong. From germline, CDR1 is SEHNR and CDR2 FQNEAQ (reference sequence). The CDR3 sequence is 15 residues long. CDR3 loop: CASSLAGTGRYEQYF. The CDR3 DNA is TGTGCCAGCAGCTTAGCCGGGACAGGGAGGTACGAGCAGTACTTC.

The gene calls are TRBV5-6 and TRBJ2-5; D not resolved. Germline V gene sequence: CDR1 SGHDT, CDR2 YYEEEE. The ends were cut back, 4 bases at V and 1 base at J, with 5 bases in the middle. This CDR3 is 12 amino acids long. The CDR3 spells CASSNPQETQYF. The CDR3 DNA sequence: TGTGCCAGCAGCAACCCCCAAGAGACCCAGTACTTC.

This chain connects TRBV7-2 to TRBJ2-5, with TRBD2 matching over 10 bases. This CDR3 has 16 amino acids. The germline gives CDR1 SGHTA, CDR2 FQGNSA. The trim removed 11 bases at V and 4 bases at J, leaving 16 bases unmatched. This CDR3 is CAYSTSSGGARETQYF. CDR3 DNA: TGTGCCTATTCCACATCCAGCGGGGGGGCCCGAGAGACCCAGTACTTC.

V and J are TRBV18 and TRBJ2-3, with 7 bases matching TRBD1. Trimming removed 1 base from V and 3 bases from J; junction bases left unmatched: 4. This CDR3 is built from 15 residues. Germline CDR1 KGHSH, CDR2 LQKENI. In DNA form, the CDR3 reads TGTGCCAGCTCACCACTCAGGGGGTTAACAGATACGCAGTATTTT. Its protein is CASSPLRGLTDTQYF. Full variable domain (rest looked up from reference TRBV18 and TRBJ2-3): NAGVMQNPRHLVRRRGQEARLRCSPMKGHSHVYWYRQLPEEGLKFMVYLQKENIIDESGMPKERFSAEFPKEGPSILRIQQVVRGDSAAYFCASSPLRGLTDTQYFGPGTRLTVL.

Only one count was recorded for this clone. J is TRBJ2-2 and V is TRBV4-3; 9 bases fit TRBD1. Germline CDR1 reads LGHNA; CDR2 reads YSLEER. The V segment lost 3 bases and the J segment 7 bases; nucleotides outside the gene matches: 12. The length of the CDR3 is 17 residues. The CDR3 DNA reads TGCGCCAGCAGCCAGGTCAGGACAGGGGTTAATTACGGGGAGCTGTTTTTT. This translates into CASSQVRTGVNYGELFF.